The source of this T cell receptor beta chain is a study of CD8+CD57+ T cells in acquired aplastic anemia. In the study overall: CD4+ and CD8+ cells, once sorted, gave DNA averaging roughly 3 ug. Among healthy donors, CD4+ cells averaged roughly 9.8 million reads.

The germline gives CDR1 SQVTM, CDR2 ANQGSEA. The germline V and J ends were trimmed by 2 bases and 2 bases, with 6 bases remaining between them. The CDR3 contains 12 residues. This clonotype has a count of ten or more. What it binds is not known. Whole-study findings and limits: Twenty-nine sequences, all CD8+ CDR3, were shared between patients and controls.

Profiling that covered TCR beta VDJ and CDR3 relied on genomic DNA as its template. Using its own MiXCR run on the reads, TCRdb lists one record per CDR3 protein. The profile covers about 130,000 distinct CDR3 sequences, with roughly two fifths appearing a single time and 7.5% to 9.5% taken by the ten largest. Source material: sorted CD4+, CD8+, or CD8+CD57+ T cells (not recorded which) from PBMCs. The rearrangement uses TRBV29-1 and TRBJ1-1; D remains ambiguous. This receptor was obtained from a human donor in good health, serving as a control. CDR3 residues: CSVEHHNTEAFF. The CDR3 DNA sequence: TGCAGCGTTGAACATCATAACACTGAAGCTTTCTTT.